The 20 T cell receptor beta chains below were found in one sample sequenced in a study of T cell repertoires in cytomegalovirus infection. TCRdb ran MiXCR on the reads and lists one entry per CDR3 protein. This sample has 400,000 to 550,000 distinct CDR3 sequences, with 10% to 12% found just once. Sequencing used PBMCs. The receptors shown here come from a human donor in good health (CMV status not recorded). Some clones in this sample may be carry-over from other donors' samples.

In this sample, this clonotype turned up many times. This chain links TRBV4-1 with TRBJ2-2, with TRBD1 matching 8 bases. V lost 2 bases to trimming and J lost 5 bases; unmatched junction nucleotides: 7. CDR1 is MGHRA, CDR2 YSYEKL, per germline. CDR3 length equals 16 residues. CDR3 amino acids: CASSQPQGAFTGELFF. CDR3 DNA sequence: TGCGCCAGCAGCCAACCCCAGGGGGCGTTTACCGGGGAGCTGTTTTTT.

The chain is built from TRBV14 and TRBJ1-1; no firm D call. The germline V gene encodes CDR1 SGHDN and CDR2 FVKESK. Trimming removed 0 bases from V and 2 bases from J, with 10 bases in between. This CDR3 is 15 amino acids long. CDR3 bases: TGTGCCAGCAGCCAAGATTGGACTCTAAACACTGAAGCTTTCTTT. It yields the protein CASSQDWTLNTEAFF.

In this sample, this clonotype turned up many times. The chain carries TRBV20-1 and TRBJ2-5; D unclear. In germline, CDR1 is DFQATT, CDR2 SNEGSKA (reference sequence). V was cut by 4 bases and J by 1 base, with 10 bases left in between. CDR3 length equals 13 residues. CDR3 DNA: TGCAGTGCTATCGAGATTCTCCAAGAGACCCAGTACTTC. This gives the protein CSAIEILQETQYF.

This rearrangement joins TRBV13 to TRBJ2-5; D may be TRBD1 (7 bases). Germline lookup yields CDR1 PRHDT and CDR2 FYEKMQ (reference sequence). The CDR3 runs 16 residues. Trimming removed 4 bases from V and 2 bases from J, with 17 bases in between. CDR3 sequence (DNA): TGTGCCAGCAGCTCTCGGCTTCAGGGGGGACAAGAGACCCAGTACTTC. As protein: CASSSRLQGGQETQYF.

This clonotype was observed a few times. DNA of the CDR3: TGCGCCAGCAGCGCAGGACTATGGGACGAGCAGTACTTC. It encodes CASSAGLWDEQYF. The chain has TRBV5-1 and TRBJ2-7, with D maybe TRBD2 (6 bases). CDR1 and CDR2 (germline): SGHRS, YFSETQ. This CDR3 has 13 amino acids. V lost 4 bases, J lost 5 bases, and 13 bases lay in between.

This clonotype was picked up a small number of times. The chain links TRBV7-3 to TRBJ1-2; D might be TRBD1 (6 bases). The CDR3 contains 12 residues. Germline V gene data show CDR1 as SGHTA and CDR2 as FQGTGA. Trimming stripped 8 bases from V and 2 bases from J, with 9 bases between. CDR3 sequence reads: CASGGGNYGYTF. In DNA form, the CDR3 reads TGTGCCAGCGGGGGGGGCAACTATGGCTACACCTTC.

The chain combines TRBV10-3 with TRBJ1-6, with 7 bases lining up with TRBD1. Germline CDR1 ENHRY, CDR2 SYGVKD. The CDR3 loop spans 17 amino acids. The V segment lost 3 bases and the J segment 3 bases; nucleotides outside the gene matches: 8. CDR3 sequence (DNA): TGTGCCATCAGTGAAAGGGACAGCACCTTCTATAATTCACCCCTCCACTTT. Its protein is CAISERDSTFYNSPLHF.

The chain employs TRBV20-1 and TRBJ2-1; possible D gene TRBD2, 6 bases. The germline V gene has CDR1 DFQATT and CDR2 SNEGSKA (reference sequence). V dropped 4 bases and J dropped 6 bases, with 22 bases sitting between them. The CDR3 is 16 amino acids. This CDR3 is CSAIPRDFQRRNEQFF. CDR3 coding DNA: TGCAGTGCTATTCCCCGGGACTTCCAGAGGCGCAATGAGCAGTTCTTC.

CDR3 sequence reads: CAISESGGVDNEQFF. The CDR3 bases are TGTGCCATCAGTGAGTCAGGAGGGGTAGACAATGAGCAGTTCTTC. The J gene is TRBJ2-1, the V gene TRBV10-3, with a weak D call TRBD2 (6 bases). Trimming stripped 0 bases from V and 5 bases from J, with 11 bases between. The length of the CDR3 is 15 residues. Looked up from germline, CDR1 is ENHRY and CDR2 is SYGVKD.

This clonotype was seen ten or more times. The chain has TRBV7-9 and TRBJ1-5; a possible D gene is TRBD1 (5 bases). CDR1 and CDR2 (germline): SEHNR, FQNEAQ (reference sequence). Trimming shortened V by 5 bases and J by 3 bases, and 11 bases separated the two germline ends. CDR3 length: 14 amino acids. The chain's CDR3 is CASSPDSPNQPQHF. CDR3 DNA: TGTGCCAGCAGCCCCGACAGCCCCAATCAGCCCCAGCATTTT.

The chain is built from TRBV20-1 and TRBJ1-6; 8 nucleotides align to TRBD1. Trimming cost V 3 bases and J 6 bases; bases outside gene matches: 7. CDR1 is DFQATT and CDR2 is SNEGSKA in the germline V gene (reference sequence). The CDR3 extends over 15 amino acids. Here the CDR3 reads CSASHWTGRNSPLHF. In DNA, the CDR3 is TGCAGTGCTAGTCACTGGACAGGGCGTAATTCACCCCTCCACTTT.

This clonotype has ten or more counts. V is TRBV23-1 and J is TRBJ2-7; D unclear. TRBV23-1 is reported as an ORF; its role is uncertain. The CDR3 covers 16 residues. V dropped 1 base and J dropped 3 bases, with 16 bases sitting between them. The CDR3 is CASSQFGSAGVYEQYF. For the CDR3, the DNA is TGCGCCAGCAGTCAATTTGGTTCAGCTGGGGTCTACGAGCAGTACTTC.

The rearrangement joins TRBV29-1 to TRBJ2-1, with D possibly matching TRBD2 (6 bases). Trimming removed 6 bases at V and 4 bases at J, with 19 bases between. The CDR3 length is 15 residues. Germline values: CDR1 SQVTM, CDR2 ANQGSEA. CDR3 residues: CSVEKEGSLYNEQFF. The CDR3 DNA reads as TGCAGCGTCGAAAAGGAGGGGTCCCTGTACAATGAGCAGTTCTTC.

This clonotype appeared a few times. The chain couples TRBV2 to TRBJ1-6, with 8 bases identical to TRBD1. The CDR3 has 15 residues. V was pared by 2 bases and J by 14 bases, with 11 bases of the junction left unmatched. Germline CDR1 reads SNHLY; CDR2 reads FYNNEI. The CDR3 reads CASSEQTGESSTLHF. Written as DNA, the CDR3 is TGTGCCAGCAGTGAACAGACAGGGGAATCTTCTACCCTCCACTTT. Full variable domain (missing parts from reference TRBV2 and TRBJ1-6): EPEVTQTPSHQVTQMGQEVILRCVPISNHLYFYWYRQILGQKVEFLVSFYNNEISEKSEIFDDQFSVERPDGSNFTLKIRSTKLEDSAMYFCASSEQTGESSTLHFGNGTRLTVT.

In this sample, this clonotype turned up many times. V is TRBV20-1 and J is TRBJ2-1, with 9 bases matching TRBD1. The CDR3 runs to 14 residues. Germline assignment: CDR1 DFQATT and CDR2 SNEGSKA (reference sequence). V trimming: 5 bases; J trimming: 7 bases; junction bases outside the gene matches: 9. CDR3 coding DNA: TGCAGTGCTTTGACAGGGGGTATGGGGAATGAGCAGTTCTTC. Translating it yields CSALTGGMGNEQFF.

This clonotype was seen ten or more times. The chain couples TRBV4-2 to TRBJ2-2, with D possibly being TRBD2 (6 bases). The V end was cut by 0 bases, the J end by 4 bases, with 15 bases between. Germline loops: CDR1 LGHNA, CDR2 YNFKEQ. This CDR3 is 17 amino acids long. The CDR3 reads CASSQDQKWGGTGELFF. CDR3 sequence (DNA): TGTGCCAGCAGCCAAGATCAGAAGTGGGGAGGCACCGGGGAGCTGTTTTTT.

In its sample, this clonotype was seen many times. The rearrangement uses TRBV5-6 and TRBJ2-1; D is ambiguous. The CDR3 extends over 18 amino acids. Germline V gene data show CDR1 as SGHDT and CDR2 as YYEEEE. Trimming took off 1 base at V and 0 bases at J, with 17 bases between the two ends. CDR3 residues: CASSLFGLSLLSYNEQFF. DNA of the CDR3: TGTGCCAGCAGCTTGTTTGGGCTAAGCCTTCTCTCCTACAATGAGCAGTTCTTC.

This clonotype occurred many times. The V call is TRBV6-5, the J call TRBJ2-7; weak D call: TRBD2 (5 bases). V was shortened by 0 bases and J by 3 bases, with 15 bases between the two germline ends. The CDR3 is 16 residues long. CDR1 is MNHEY and CDR2 is SVGAGI in the germline V gene. The chain's CDR3 is CASSYSRAGSSYEQYF. As DNA, the CDR3 is TGTGCCAGCAGTTACTCGAGGGCGGGCTCCAGCTACGAGCAGTACTTC.

This clonotype was found many times. The rearrangement links TRBV12-3 or TRBV12-4 to TRBJ1-1; D is uncertain. This CDR3 region has 13 residues. The ends were cut back, 5 bases at V and 6 bases at J, with 13 bases in the middle. This chain's CDR3 is CASSDGRRAEAFF. The CDR3 DNA reads as TGTGCCAGCAGTGACGGAAGAAGAGCTGAAGCTTTCTTT.

This clonotype was seen at least ten times. The J gene is TRBJ2-2, the V gene TRBV12-3 or TRBV12-4, with 10 positions matching TRBD2. After removal of 7 bases from V and 6 bases from J, the junction contained 17 bases not matched to a gene. CDR3 length: 18 amino acids. CDR3 nucleotides: TGTGCCAGCACCTTAAGGGCTAAGCGGGAGGGCTTCGCCGGGGAGCTGTTTTTT. This translates into CASTLRAKREGFAGELFF.